This TCR beta chain derives from a study of tumor and adjacent non-tumor tissue in lung cancer. Across the study: Patients comprised 12 adenocarcinoma, a couple of squamous cell carcinoma and 1 small cell lung cancer. General study points: Compared with tumor, normal lung showed significantly lower TCR diversity. Normal lung showed higher cumulative top 100 clone frequency than tumor.

In the case of this clonotype: Its antigen remains unknown. Compared with germline, one end of the junction differs, possibly owing to a read error.

The library came from three nested PCR rounds adapted from ARM-PCR protocols. A single record per CDR3 protein comes from TCRdb applying MiXCR to the multiplex PCR reads. The sample gives about 80,000 distinct CDR3 sequences, approximately 71% of which show up once; roughly an eighth is in the top ten. The length of the CDR3 is 17 residues. From germline, CDR1 is SGHDT and CDR2 YYEEEE. No cell sorting was done before RNA was extracted from the tissue. Between August and November 2014, newly diagnosed, chemotherapy-naive lung cancer patients underwent thoracic surgery in China. Sequencing used lung tumor tissue. V gene TRBV5-6 combines with J gene TRBJ1-5; D remains ambiguous. This receptor was obtained from a woman in her 70s with non-small cell lung cancer. Here the CDR3 reads CASSLGRESGLNQPQYF. Here the CDR3 DNA reads TGTGCCAGCAGCTTGGGGCGGGAATCGGGCCTCAATCAGCCCCAGTACTTT.